The entry below describes one T cell receptor beta chain. Its antigen is currently unknown. MiXCR was run by TCRdb on the reads, yielding one entry per CDR3 protein. The table shows about 47,000 distinct CDR3 sequences, with about 21% occurring only once. The CDR3 totals 17 residues. Germline assignment: CDR1 LNHDA and CDR2 SQIVND (reference sequence). V dropped 4 bases and J dropped 2 bases, with 17 bases sitting between them. These data originate in a study of T cell repertoires in cytomegalovirus infection. The sample here was CD8+ T cells from cultured PBMCs, taken from culture after CMV antigen stimulation. The chain has TRBV19 and TRBJ2-2; D perhaps matches TRBD1 (6 bases). The receptor was derived from a human donor in good health (CMV status not recorded). Some clones in this sample may be carry-over from other donors' samples. CDR3 region: CASSRETGTPNTGELFF. CDR3 DNA: TGTGCCAGTAGTAGGGAGACCGGGACACCTAACACCGGGGAGCTGTTTTTT.